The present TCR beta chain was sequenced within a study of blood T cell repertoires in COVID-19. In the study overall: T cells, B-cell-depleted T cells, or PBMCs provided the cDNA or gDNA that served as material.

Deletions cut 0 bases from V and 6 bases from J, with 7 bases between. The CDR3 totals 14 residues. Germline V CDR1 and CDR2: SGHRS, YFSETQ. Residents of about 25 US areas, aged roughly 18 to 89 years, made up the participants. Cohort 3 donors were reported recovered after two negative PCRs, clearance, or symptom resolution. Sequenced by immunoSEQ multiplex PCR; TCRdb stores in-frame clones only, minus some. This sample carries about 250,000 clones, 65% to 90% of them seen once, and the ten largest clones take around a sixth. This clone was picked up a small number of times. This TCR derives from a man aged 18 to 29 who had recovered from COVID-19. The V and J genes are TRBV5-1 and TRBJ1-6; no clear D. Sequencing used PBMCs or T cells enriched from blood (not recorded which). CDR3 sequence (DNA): TGCGCCAGCAGCTTGGGACGGGGTAATTCACCCCTCCACTTT. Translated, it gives CASSLGRGNSPLHF.